One and the same sample provided the 25 T cell receptor beta chains below, sequenced in a study of monozygotic twins with inflammatory bowel disease. TCRdb reprocessed the 5' RACE reads; each CDR3 protein has one entry and no DNA is given. The specimen's table records some 400,000 distinct CDR3 sequences. Source material: blood. The origin of the receptors is a human donor with ulcerative colitis or Crohn's disease, or a healthy co-twin of an affected twin (not recorded which).

The CDR3 loop reads CASSYLGQTEAFF. The chain recombines TRBV27 with TRBJ1-1; as DNA is missing, the TRBD1 call by TCRdb cannot be tested. There are 13 residues in the CDR3. Germline-derived CDR1 and CDR2 are MNHEY and SMNVEV (reference sequence).

V and J are TRBV5-1 and TRBJ2-3. Germline V CDR1 and CDR2: SGHRS, YFSETQ. CDR3 length equals 15 residues. This CDR3 is CASRWRSASTDTQYF. Drawing the rest from reference TRBV5-1 and TRBJ2-3, the complete variable domain is KAGVTQTPRYLIKTRGQQVTLSCSPISGHRSVSWYQQTPGQGLQFLFEYFSETQRNKGNFPGRFSGRQFSNSRSEMNVSTLELGDSALYLCASRWRSASTDTQYFGPGTRLTVL.

The chain links TRBV5-1 to TRBJ2-6; TCRdb calls TRBD1, which cannot be checked without DNA. Germline-derived CDR1 and CDR2 are SGHRS and YFSETQ. This CDR3 has 16 residues. The CDR3 is CASSPWGHTGANVLTF.

The rearrangement links TRBV10-3 to TRBJ2-3; the TRBD1 assignment by TCRdb is unverifiable without DNA. Germline V gene data show CDR1 as ENHRY and CDR2 as SYGVKD. The CDR3 is 15 residues long. The CDR3 reads CAISEDRGLGDTQYF.

The rearrangement links TRBV4-2 to TRBJ2-3. CDR1 LGHNA and CDR2 YNFKEQ come from the germline V gene. The CDR3 runs to 17 residues. The CDR3 here is CASSQDPTGIVTDTQYF.

The CDR3 loop is CASSLGTVDYEQYF. The rearrangement links TRBV5-1 to TRBJ2-7. This CDR3 contains 14 residues. Germline CDR1 reads SGHRS; CDR2 reads YFSETQ.

This chain uses TRBV5-1 with TRBJ1-1. Germline V gene data show CDR1 as SGHRS and CDR2 as YFSETQ. This CDR3 has 13 residues. The CDR3 sequence is CASSLVGRAEAFF.

The chain recombines TRBV3-1 with TRBJ2-2; the D call of TRBD1 rests on TCRdb alone, since no DNA is present to check it. The CDR3 loop spans 15 amino acids. The germline V gene has CDR1 LGHDT and CDR2 YNNKEL (reference sequence). CDR3 sequence: CASSQQTRGAGELFF.

The V call is TRBV7-2, the J call TRBJ2-5; without DNA, the TCRdb call of TRBD1 cannot be checked. This CDR3 contains 15 residues. Germline V gene sequence: CDR1 SGHTA, CDR2 FQGNSA. The CDR3 spells CASRPPQSGAGTQYF.

CDR3 amino acids: CASSYSWNYNEQFF. The gene calls are TRBV6-2 or TRBV6-3 and TRBJ2-1. From germline, CDR1 is MNHEY and CDR2 SVGEGT. The CDR3 contains 14 residues.

This chain connects TRBV6-1 to TRBJ2-7; TCRdb's D gene call, TRBD1, goes unchecked for lack of DNA. Germline V lookup: CDR1 MNHNS, CDR2 SASEGT. The CDR3 extends over 18 amino acids. CDR3 amino acids: CASIGRQGITGGSYEQYF.

The chain couples TRBV5-1 to TRBJ2-1. This CDR3 contains 15 residues. CDR1 and CDR2 (germline): SGHRS, YFSETQ. CDR3 amino acids: CASSLGGRSQVEQFF.

The chain joins TRBV7-2 to TRBJ2-5; absent DNA, TCRdb's TRBD2 call cannot be checked. This CDR3 contains 16 residues. Per germline, CDR1 SGHTA and CDR2 FQGNSA. CDR3 region: CASSLIAGGLQETQYF.

This sequence joins TRBV7-9 and TRBJ2-7; TCRdb designates TRBD2, a call that cannot be tested without DNA. Germline CDR1 is SEHNR and CDR2 is FQNEAQ (reference sequence). The CDR3 totals 14 residues. This CDR3 is CASSGAQTSYEQYF.

This chain joins TRBV5-1 and TRBJ1-6; the TCRdb call, TRBD1, lacks DNA for checking. From germline, CDR1 is SGHRS and CDR2 YFSETQ. The CDR3 extends over 14 amino acids. The CDR3 loop is CASSSMGDNSPLHF.

The V and J genes are TRBV7-9 and TRBJ1-6. Germline CDR1 SEHNR, CDR2 FQNEAQ (reference sequence). The CDR3 runs to 16 residues. The CDR3 protein is CASSLVGVGHNSPLHF.

The genes are TRBV10-3 and TRBJ1-2. Germline V gene sequence: CDR1 ENHRY, CDR2 SYGVKD. This CDR3 is 14 amino acids long. Here the CDR3 reads CAISETTSNYGYTF.

The chain recombines TRBV10-3 with TRBJ2-1; the D call of TRBD2 rests on TCRdb alone, since no DNA is present to check it. The CDR3 has 16 amino acids. The V gene's germline CDR1 is ENHRY and CDR2 SYGVKD. This CDR3 reads CAISESEAGGYNEQFF.

The genes are TRBV7-2 and TRBJ2-7. CDR1 is SGHTA and CDR2 is FQGNSA in the germline V gene. CDR3 length: 12 residues. The CDR3 loop is CASSTASYEQYF.

This rearrangement joins TRBV2 to TRBJ2-1. CDR1 is SNHLY, CDR2 FYNNEI, per germline. There are 14 residues in the CDR3. The CDR3 reads CASSEVVLSNEQFF.

This sequence joins TRBV19 and TRBJ1-1; the TCRdb call, TRBD1, lacks DNA for checking. CDR1 and CDR2 (germline): LNHDA, SQIVND (reference sequence). This CDR3 is 14 amino acids long. This CDR3 reads CASNSPGVSTEAFF.

The chain joins TRBV12-3 or TRBV12-4 to TRBJ2-1. This CDR3 has 14 amino acids. CDR3 in amino acids: CASRPTGSYNEQFF.

The chain recombines TRBV28 with TRBJ1-3; TCRdb calls TRBD1, which cannot be checked without DNA. This CDR3 has 16 residues. Germline V CDR1 and CDR2: MDHEN, SYDVKM. This chain's CDR3 is CASSLLGGSTGNTIYF.

The genes are TRBV20-1 and TRBJ1-6; TCRdb selects TRBD1, and the lack of DNA leaves this call unchecked. The CDR3 is made up of 14 amino acids. Germline V gives CDR1 DFQATT, CDR2 SNEGSKA (reference sequence). The CDR3 loop reads CGAQSAPYNSPLHF.

The rearrangement links TRBV7-2 to TRBJ2-3; TCRdb names TRBD2, which stays unverified in the absence of DNA. Germline V gene data show CDR1 as SGHTA and CDR2 as FQGNSA. The CDR3 runs to 16 residues. The CDR3 sequence: CASSLQAGGPTDTQYF. Looking up the rest from reference TRBV7-2 and TRBJ2-3 gives the full variable domain: GAGVSQSPSNKVTEKGKDVELRCDPISGHTALYWYRQSLGQGLEFLIYFQGNSAPDKSGLPSDRFSAERTGGSVSTLTIQRTQQEDSAVYLCASSLQAGGPTDTQYFGPGTRLTVL.